The clone carrying this TCR beta chain occurred many times. TCRdb processed the 5' RACE reads anew with MiXCR; each CDR3 protein has one entry. The table records 310,000 or so distinct CDR3 sequences, 6.8% of them present only once. The data derive from a study of T cells after yellow fever vaccination. The CDR3 is 13 residues long. The V segment lost 4 bases and the J segment 3 bases; nucleotides outside the gene matches: 1. The germline gives CDR1 SQVTM, CDR2 ANQGSEA. The receptor comes from a man aged 18 to 35 who received the YFV17D yellow fever vaccine. The chain links TRBV29-1 to TRBJ2-1, with TRBD2 matching over 9 bases. Sequencing used PBMCs, obtained roughly seven weeks after the first yellow fever vaccination. The CDR3 loop reads CSVVAGDYNEQFF. In DNA form, the CDR3 reads TGCAGCGTTGTAGCGGGGGACTACAATGAGCAGTTCTTC.